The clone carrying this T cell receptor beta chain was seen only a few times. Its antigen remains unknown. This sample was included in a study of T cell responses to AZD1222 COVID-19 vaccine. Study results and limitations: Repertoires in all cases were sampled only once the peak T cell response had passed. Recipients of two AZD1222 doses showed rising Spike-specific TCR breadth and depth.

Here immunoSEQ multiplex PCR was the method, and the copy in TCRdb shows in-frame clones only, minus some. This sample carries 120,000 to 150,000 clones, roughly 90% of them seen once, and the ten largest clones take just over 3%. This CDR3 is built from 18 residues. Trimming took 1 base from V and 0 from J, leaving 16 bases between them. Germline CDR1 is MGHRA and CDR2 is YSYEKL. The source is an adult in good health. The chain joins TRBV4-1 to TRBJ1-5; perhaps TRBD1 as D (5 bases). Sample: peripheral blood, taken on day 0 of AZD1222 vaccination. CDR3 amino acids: CASSQGGLTGLSNQPQHF. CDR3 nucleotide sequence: TGCGCCAGCAGCCAAGGGGGCCTAACAGGTCTTAGCAATCAGCCCCAGCATTTT.